Listed here are 4 T cell receptor beta chains from one sample, sequenced in a study of STAT5B mutations in CD4+ large granular lymphocyte leukemia. Only in-frame clones appear in the TCRdb table, and some are missing; sequencing was by immunoSEQ multiplex PCR. The sample lists 34,000 or so clones, about 85% seen once, with 4.4% in the top ten. What was sequenced was CD4+ T cells from blood buffy coats. The receptors derive from a human donor in good health.

The rearrangement links TRBV7-3 to TRBJ2-2; D gene ambiguous. This CDR3 is 13 amino acids long. Trimming took off 2 bases at V and 5 bases at J, with 6 bases between the two ends. CDR1 and CDR2 (germline): SGHTA, FQGTGA. CDR3 DNA sequence: TGTGCCAGCAGCTTACAGGTTACCGGGGAGCTGTTTTTT. It encodes CASSLQVTGELFF.

This chain joins TRBV5-1 and TRBJ1-2, with D uncertain. The germline V gene encodes CDR1 SGHRS and CDR2 YFSETQ. The CDR3 is 12 amino acids. The V end was cut by 6 bases, the J end by 2 bases, with 8 bases between. Here the CDR3 DNA reads TGCGCCAGCATGGGGTCGAACTATGGCTACACCTTC. Amino acid sequence: CASMGSNYGYTF.

The chain has TRBV28 and TRBJ2-7; 9 nucleotides match TRBD2. Germline V lookup: CDR1 MDHEN, CDR2 SYDVKM. Trimming cost V 6 bases and J 5 bases; bases outside gene matches: 8. The CDR3 sequence is 14 residues long. The CDR3 DNA is TGTGCCAGCAGATGGGGCGGGAGGGGCGACGAGCAGTACTTC. Translated, it gives CASRWGGRGDEQYF.

The chain joins TRBV29-1 to TRBJ1-4; D possibly corresponds to TRBD1 (6 bases). The CDR3 totals 13 residues. Germline CDR1 and CDR2: SQVTM and ANQGSEA. V was pared by 1 base and J by 6 bases, with 9 bases between. The chain's CDR3 is CSVEGGADEKLFF. The CDR3 region has the DNA TGCAGCGTTGAAGGGGGGGCGGATGAAAAACTGTTTTTT.